Listed below are T cell receptor beta chains from one sample, sequenced in a study of blood T cell repertoires in COVID-19. Generated by immunoSEQ multiplex PCR, the TCRdb table keeps only in-frame clones and is missing some. The sample has 150,000 or so clones, roughly four fifths seen once. The specimen sequenced was peripheral blood. These receptors were taken from a human donor with acute or convalescent COVID-19. The donor label of this sample is uncertain. Both conserved end residues are part of each CDR3. D genes are given only for firm matches. Size is omitted from some rows. Given values are once, few, many or a class for expanded clones.

>TRBJ2-5|TRBV30|TRBD1|once
CAQGVRGNQETQYF
TGTGCCCAGGGGGTCAGAGGGAATCAAGAGACCCAGTACTTC
>TRBJ2-3|TRBV27|TRBD2|.
CASSRLAGGLDTQYF
TGTGCCAGCAGTCGACTAGCGGGGGGGCTAGATACGCAGTATTTT
>TRBJ1-2|TRBV6-4|.|.
CASSDSGRPDYGYTF
TGTGCCAGCAGTGACTCGGGGCGGCCGGACTATGGCTACACCTTC
>TRBJ1-2|TRBV7-9|.|.
CASSLNRVDGYTF
TGTGCCAGCAGCTTAAACAGGGTGGATGGCTACACCTTC
>TRBJ1-1|TRBV7-2|TRBD1|.
CASGQGGRSDTEAFF
TGTGCCAGCGGACAGGGAGGTCGCAGTGACACTGAAGCTTTCTTT
>TRBJ2-3|TRBV7-3|TRBD2|.
CASSLERGAIDTQYF
TGTGCCAGCAGCTTAGAGCGGGGGGCCATAGATACGCAGTATTTT
>TRBJ1-6|TRBV5-1|.|.
CASSLGVGESYNSPLHF
TGCGCCAGCAGCTTGGGAGTAGGAGAATCCTATAATTCACCCCTCCACTTT
>TRBJ1-2|TRBV27|TRBD1|.
CASSLSRKGDRDYGYTF
TGTGCCAGCAGTTTATCGAGGAAAGGGGACAGGGATTATGGCTACACCTTC
>TRBJ1-1|TRBV30|.|few
CAWSVLRNTEAFF
TGTGCCTGGAGTGTACTACGGAACACTGAAGCTTTCTTT
>TRBJ2-7|TRBV15|.|.
CATSSMVRQGSYEQYF
TGTGCCACCAGCAGTATGGTGCGGCAGGGATCCTACGAGCAGTACTTC
>TRBJ1-2|TRBV3-1/TRBV3-2|.|.
CASSLSNSDYGYTF
TGTGCCAGCAGCCTATCTAACTCCGACTATGGCTACACCTTC
>TRBJ2-7|TRBV21-1|.|.
CASSKLSPSYEQYF
TGTGCCAGCAGCAAATTGAGCCCGTCCTACGAGCAGTACTTC
>TRBJ2-2|TRBV19|.|once
CATLNTGELFF
TGTGCCACTTTAAACACCGGGGAGCTGTTTTTT
>TRBJ1-6|TRBV11-2|TRBD1|.
CASSLGTGWSPLHF
TGTGCCAGCAGCTTAGGGACAGGGTGGTCACCCCTCCACTTT
>TRBJ2-5|TRBV19|.|.
CASSIRRGRRLTQYF
TGTGCCAGTAGTATCCGCAGGGGGAGGCGACTGACCCAGTACTTC
>TRBJ2-3|TRBV4-3|TRBD2|.
CASSQAVSSFGGGSTDTQYF
TGCGCCAGCAGCCAAGCCGTTAGTTCTTTCGGGGGGGGTAGCACAGATACGCAGTATTTT
>TRBJ1-4|TRBV9|.|.
CASSVHPIGDEKLFF
TGTGCCAGCAGCGTACATCCTATAGGGGATGAAAAACTGTTTTTT
>TRBJ2-1|TRBV19|TRBD1|.
CASSIDQTGKDEQFF
TGTGCCAGTAGTATAGACCAGACAGGGAAGGATGAGCAGTTCTTC
>TRBJ2-3|TRBV11-2|TRBD2|.
CASSLGSGVTDTQYF
TGTGCCAGCAGCTTGGGAAGCGGGGTGACAGATACGCAGTATTTT
>TRBJ1-2|TRBV4-2|TRBD1|.
CASSQDLNRGYGYTF
TGTGCCAGCAGCCAAGATCTTAACAGGGGCTATGGCTACACCTTC
>TRBJ2-2|TRBV9|.|.
CASSVGSRTVTGELFF
TGTGCCAGCAGCGTTGGGTCCAGGACAGTCACCGGGGAGCTGTTTTTT
>TRBJ1-6|TRBV10-3|.|.
CAISAAASKSPLHF
TGTGCCATCAGTGCGGCGGCCTCAAAGTCACCCCTCCACTTT
>TRBJ2-5|TRBV6-6|TRBD2|.
CASSRSGGAGETQYF
TGTGCCAGCAGTAGGAGCGGGGGGGCGGGGGAGACCCAGTACTTC
>TRBJ1-5|TRBV19|.|.
CASAYRGNQPQHF
TGTGCCAGTGCCTACAGAGGCAATCAGCCCCAGCATTTT
>TRBJ2-7|TRBV2|TRBD1|.
CAARRDSLPSSYEQYF
TGTGCCGCACGCCGGGACAGCCTACCTAGCTCCTACGAGCAGTACTTC
>TRBJ1-2|TRBV6-6|.|.
CASSPPGANYGYTF
TGTGCCAGCAGTCCTCCGGGAGCTAACTATGGCTACACCTTC
>TRBJ1-3|TRBV5-1|.|few
CASSLSRSGNTIYF
TGCGCCAGCAGCTTGTCCCGGTCTGGAAACACCATATATTTT
>TRBJ1-6|TRBV19|.|once
CASSIGGRQFNSPLHF
TGTGCCAGTAGTATCGGGGGGAGACAGTTTAATTCACCCCTCCACTTT
>TRBJ2-7|TRBV18|.|once
CASSPLAGLSGEQYF
TGTGCCAGCTCACCTTTGGCCGGCCTCTCGGGTGAGCAGTACTTC
>TRBJ2-5|TRBV10-1|TRBD1|.
CASSESPSPQGARETQYF
TGCGCCAGCAGTGAGTCTCCCTCCCCCCAGGGGGCGCGAGAGACCCAGTACTTC
>TRBJ1-2|TRBV5-1|TRBD1|.
CASSSTGGSYGYTF
TGCGCCAGCAGCTCGACAGGGGGAAGCTATGGCTACACCTTC
>TRBJ2-1|TRBV2|.|.
CASSAPGSFSYNEQFF
TGTGCCAGCAGTGCCCCGGGGTCCTTCTCCTACAATGAGCAGTTCTTC
>TRBJ1-1|TRBV7-2|.|once
CASSLGHRNTEAFF
TGTGCCAGCAGCTTAGGGCACAGAAACACTGAAGCTTTCTTT
>TRBJ2-2|TRBV2|TRBD2|.
CASKGGGPRTGELFF
TGTGCCAGCAAAGGCGGGGGGCCTCGCACCGGGGAGCTGTTTTTT
>TRBJ1-3|TRBV27|.|few
CASSFSPRLLDTIYF
TGTGCCAGCAGTTTTTCCCCTAGGTTACTTGACACCATATATTTT
>TRBJ1-1|TRBV10-1|.|few
CASSEFKGMGTEAFF
TGCGCCAGCAGTGAATTTAAGGGGATGGGGACTGAAGCTTTCTTT
>TRBJ2-1|TRBV4-1|TRBD1|.
CASSFDRGGLYNEQFF
TGCGCCAGCAGCTTCGACAGGGGGGGGCTTTACAATGAGCAGTTCTTC
>TRBJ2-1|TRBV19|.|once
CASSIPDFYNEQFF
TGTGCCAGTAGTATCCCGGACTTCTACAATGAGCAGTTCTTC
>TRBJ2-1|TRBV19|.|few
CASSTPLKGIHNEQFF
TGTGCCAGTAGTACCCCCCTTAAGGGGATCCACAATGAGCAGTTCTTC
>TRBJ1-2|TRBV5-1|.|few
CASTQSDGNSGYTF
TGCGCCAGCACCCAATCGGACGGGAACTCTGGCTACACCTTC
>TRBJ2-6|TRBV5-1|TRBD1|.
CASSRDRGGANVLTF
TGCGCCAGCAGCCGGGACAGGGGTGGGGCCAACGTCCTGACTTTC
>TRBJ2-3|TRBV9|.|once
CASSVGRISNWATDTQYF
TGTGCCAGCAGCGTAGGCAGGATTTCAAATTGGGCCACAGATACGCAGTATTTT
>TRBJ2-1|TRBV5-1|TRBD2|.
CASSWTGTSNNEQFF
TGCGCCAGCAGCTGGACCGGGACTAGCAACAATGAGCAGTTCTTC
>TRBJ1-5|TRBV10-3|.|once
CAISRDNDSNQPQHF
TGTGCCATCAGTAGGGACAACGATAGCAATCAGCCCCAGCATTTT
>TRBJ2-7|TRBV4-2|TRBD2|.
CASSQDISRGAYEQYF
TGTGCCAGCAGCCAAGATATCAGCCGGGGGGCCTACGAGCAGTACTTC
>TRBJ1-4|TRBV3-1/TRBV3-2|.|.
CASSLRTGVTKNEKLFF
TGTGCCAGCAGCTTACGGACGGGGGTTACCAAGAATGAAAAACTGTTTTTT
>TRBJ1-2|TRBV14|.|.
CASSAIRGRGTGYTF
TGTGCCAGCAGCGCCATTAGGGGAAGGGGAACTGGCTACACCTTC
>TRBJ1-2|TRBV3-1/TRBV3-2|.|.
CASSQGAGGYTF
TGTGCCAGCAGCCAGGGGGCTGGTGGCTACACCTTC
>TRBJ2-5|TRBV5-8|.|.
CASSRGNLGGSAETQYF
TGTGCCAGCAGCCGAGGAAACTTGGGGGGATCCGCAGAGACCCAGTACTTC
>TRBJ2-2|TRBV4-1|TRBD2|once
CASSQDLLAGYTGELFF
TGCGCCAGCAGCCAAGATCTCCTAGCGGGGTACACCGGGGAGCTGTTTTTT
>TRBJ1-2|TRBV7-2|.|.
CASSLAMKEVYGYTF
TGTGCCAGCAGCTTAGCGATGAAGGAGGTCTATGGCTACACCTTC
>TRBJ1-2|TRBV7-9|.|few
CASSPDSLGGYTF
TGTGCCAGCAGCCCAGACTCCCTTGGTGGCTACACCTTC
>TRBJ2-4|TRBV5-1|.|.
CASSLVSRDKAAKNIQYF
TGCGCCAGCAGCTTGGTTAGCCGGGACAAGGCCGCCAAAAACATTCAGTACTTC